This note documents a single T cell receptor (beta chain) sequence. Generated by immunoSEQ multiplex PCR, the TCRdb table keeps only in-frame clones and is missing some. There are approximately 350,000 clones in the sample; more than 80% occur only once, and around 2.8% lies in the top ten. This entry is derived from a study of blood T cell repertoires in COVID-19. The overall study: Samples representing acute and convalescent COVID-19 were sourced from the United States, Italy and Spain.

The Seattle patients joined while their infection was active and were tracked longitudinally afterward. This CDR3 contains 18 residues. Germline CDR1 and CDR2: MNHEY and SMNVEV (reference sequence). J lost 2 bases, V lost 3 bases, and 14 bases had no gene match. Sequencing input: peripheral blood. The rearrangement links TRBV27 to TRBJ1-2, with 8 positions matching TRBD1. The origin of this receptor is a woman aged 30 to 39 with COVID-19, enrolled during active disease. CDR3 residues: CASSLGQGRGRRNYGYTF. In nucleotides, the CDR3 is TGTGCCAGCAGTTTGGGGCAGGGCAGGGGGCGCCGGAACTATGGCTACACCTTC.